These 9 T cell receptor beta chains were all obtained from the same sample, sequenced in a study of blood T cell repertoires in COVID-19. Measured with immunoSEQ multiplex PCR; TCRdb has only the in-frame clones, and not every one. Of a few hundred thousand clones listed, around 83% are singletons. Sequencing was done on a sample of PBMCs or T cells enriched from blood (not recorded which). The receptors were sampled from a woman between 50 and 59 years old who had recovered from COVID-19.

This chain links TRBV10-3 with TRBJ2-5; 12 bases match TRBD1. Germline-derived CDR1 and CDR2 are ENHRY and SYGVKD. The CDR3 extends over 14 amino acids. The V gene end was trimmed by 10 bases and the J gene end by 4 bases; junction bases not matched to a gene: 7. This CDR3 is CATGGGQGAETQYF. CDR3 sequence (DNA): TGTGCCACAGGGGGGGGACAGGGGGCAGAGACCCAGTACTTC.

The rearrangement joins TRBV3-1 (or the pseudogene TRBV3-2) to TRBJ1-1; 7 bases are shared with TRBD1. This CDR3 has 14 amino acids. Germline lookup yields CDR1 LGHDT and CDR2 YNNKEL (reference sequence). V shed 4 bases and J 4 bases; nucleotides not matched to a gene: 6. The chain's CDR3 is CASSRPGTATEAFF. Written as DNA, the CDR3 is TGTGCCAGCAGCCGCCCCGGGACAGCCACTGAAGCTTTCTTT.

The sample holds one count of this clone. The chain joins TRBV5-4 to TRBJ1-2, with 8 bases lining up with TRBD1. Germline assignment: CDR1 SGHNT and CDR2 YYREEE (reference sequence). Trimming removed 3 bases from V and 0 bases from J; junction bases left unmatched: 7. The CDR3 is 16 residues long. The CDR3 nucleotides are TGTGCCAGCAGCTCGAGGACAGGGAACCCTAACTATGGCTACACCTTC. Residues: CASSSRTGNPNYGYTF.

The CDR3: CASSQVSRDLYDNEQFF. The CDR3 DNA reads TGTGCCAGCAGCCAAGTGTCCCGGGACTTATATGACAATGAGCAGTTCTTC. The chain uses TRBV3-1 (or the pseudogene TRBV3-2) and TRBJ2-1, with a tentative D call TRBD2 (6 bases). The length of the CDR3 is 17 residues. The germline CDR1 and CDR2 sequences are LGHDT and YNNKEL (reference sequence). V lost 1 base, J lost 5 bases, and 18 bases lay in between.

In DNA form, the CDR3 reads TGTGCCAGCAGCACGACTGCCGGGACAGATGGCTACACCTTC. Translated, it gives CASSTTAGTDGYTF. The gene calls are TRBV7-2 and TRBJ1-2; 7 nucleotides agree with TRBD1. The trim removed 5 bases at V and 6 bases at J, leaving 9 bases unmatched. This CDR3 has 14 amino acids. The germline V gene encodes CDR1 SGHTA and CDR2 FQGNSA.

The rearrangement joins TRBV15 to TRBJ2-7; tentative D call: TRBD1 (6 bases). V lost 0 bases to trimming and J lost 10 bases, with 16 bases between them. Looked up from germline, CDR1 is LNHNV and CDR2 is YYDKDF (reference sequence). This CDR3 has 14 amino acids. The CDR3 nucleotides read TGTGCCACCAGCAGAGAAGGGCAGGGGATAAAACAGTACTTC. Translating gives CATSREGQGIKQYF.

V is TRBV14 and J is TRBJ1-1; D unresolved. There are 12 residues in the CDR3. Trimming pared 1 base from V and 10 bases from J, leaving 10 bases between. CDR1 is SGHDN and CDR2 is FVKESK in the germline V gene. The CDR3 region is CASSQGGVGAFF. CDR3 DNA: TGTGCCAGCAGCCAAGGCGGGGTTGGAGCTTTCTTT. The full variable domain, completed using reference TRBV14 and TRBJ1-1, is EAGVTQFPSHSVIEKGQTVTLRCDPISGHDNLYWYRRVMGKEIKFLLHFVKESKQDESGMPNNRFLAERTGGTYSTLKVQPAELEDSGVYFCASSQGGVGAFFGQGTRLTVV.

The chain recombines TRBV6-5 with TRBJ1-4; 10 bases agree with TRBD1. The CDR3 has 15 residues. Germline V gene data show CDR1 as MNHEY and CDR2 as SVGAGI. With 5 bases clipped from V and 3 bases from J, the junction kept 3 bases outside the gene matches. CDR3 bases: TGTGCCAGCAGTCGCGACAGGGGGCCTAATGAAAAACTGTTTTTT. This gives the protein CASSRDRGPNEKLFF.

The chain combines TRBV7-2 with TRBJ2-2, with a tentative D call TRBD2 (7 bases). The CDR3 is made up of 14 amino acids. Germline values: CDR1 SGHTA, CDR2 FQGNSA. Trimming removed 8 bases from V and 3 bases from J, with 13 bases in between. CDR3 region: CASGGGADTGELFF. The CDR3 bases are TGTGCCAGCGGTGGGGGGGCGGACACCGGGGAGCTGTTTTTT. The full variable domain, with the rest looked up from reference TRBV7-2 and TRBJ2-2, is GAGVSQSPSNKVTEKGKDVELRCDPISGHTALYWYRQSLGQGLEFLIYFQGNSAPDKSGLPSDRFSAERTGGSVSTLTIQRTQQEDSAVYLCASGGGADTGELFFGEGSRLTVL.